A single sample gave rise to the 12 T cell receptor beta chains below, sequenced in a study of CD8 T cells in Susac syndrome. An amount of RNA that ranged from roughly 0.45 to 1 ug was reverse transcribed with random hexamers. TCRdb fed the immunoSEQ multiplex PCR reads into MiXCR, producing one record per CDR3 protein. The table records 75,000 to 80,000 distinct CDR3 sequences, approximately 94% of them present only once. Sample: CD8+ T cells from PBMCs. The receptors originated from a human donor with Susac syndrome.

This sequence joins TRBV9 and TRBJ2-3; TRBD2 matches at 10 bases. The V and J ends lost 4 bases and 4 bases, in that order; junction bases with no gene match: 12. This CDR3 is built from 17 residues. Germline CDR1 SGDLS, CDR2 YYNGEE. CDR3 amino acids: CASSPPGASGGADTQYF. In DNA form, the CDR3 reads TGTGCCAGCAGCCCCCCTGGGGCTAGCGGGGGTGCAGATACGCAGTATTTT.

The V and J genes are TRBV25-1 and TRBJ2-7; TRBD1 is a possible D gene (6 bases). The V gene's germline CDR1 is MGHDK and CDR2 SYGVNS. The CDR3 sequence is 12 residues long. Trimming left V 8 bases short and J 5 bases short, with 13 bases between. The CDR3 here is CASGTGWHEQYF. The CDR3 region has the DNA TGTGCCAGCGGCACAGGGTGGCACGAGCAGTACTTC.

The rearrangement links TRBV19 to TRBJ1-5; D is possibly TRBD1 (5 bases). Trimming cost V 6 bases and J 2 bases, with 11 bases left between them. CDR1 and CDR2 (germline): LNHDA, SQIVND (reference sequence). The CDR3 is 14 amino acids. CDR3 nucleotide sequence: TGTGCCAGTAGCGCAGGGTCGGGCAATCAGCCCCAGCATTTT. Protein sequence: CASSAGSGNQPQHF. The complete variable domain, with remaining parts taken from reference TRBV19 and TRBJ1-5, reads DGGITQSPKYLFRKEGQNVTLSCEQNLNHDAMYWYRQDPGQGLRLIYYSQIVNDFQKGDIAEGYSVSREKKESFPLTVTSAQKNPTAFYLCASSAGSGNQPQHFGDGTRLSIL.

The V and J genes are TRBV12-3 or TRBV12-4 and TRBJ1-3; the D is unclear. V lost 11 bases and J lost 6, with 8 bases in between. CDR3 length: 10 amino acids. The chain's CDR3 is CAHGENTIYF. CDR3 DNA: TGTGCCCATGGGGAAAACACCATATATTTT.

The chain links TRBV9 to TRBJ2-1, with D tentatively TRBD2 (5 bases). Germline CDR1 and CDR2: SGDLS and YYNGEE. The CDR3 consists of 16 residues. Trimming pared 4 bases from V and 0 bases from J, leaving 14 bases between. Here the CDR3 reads CASSSSTDSSYNEQFF. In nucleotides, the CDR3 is TGTGCCAGCAGCTCATCGACGGACTCCTCCTACAATGAGCAGTTCTTC.

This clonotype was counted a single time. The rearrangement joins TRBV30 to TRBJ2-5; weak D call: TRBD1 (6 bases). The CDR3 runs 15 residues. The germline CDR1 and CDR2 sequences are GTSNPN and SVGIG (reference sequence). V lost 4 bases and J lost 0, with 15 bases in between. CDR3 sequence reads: CAWTRDGGNQETQYF. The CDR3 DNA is TGTGCCTGGACTAGGGATGGGGGCAACCAAGAGACCCAGTACTTC.

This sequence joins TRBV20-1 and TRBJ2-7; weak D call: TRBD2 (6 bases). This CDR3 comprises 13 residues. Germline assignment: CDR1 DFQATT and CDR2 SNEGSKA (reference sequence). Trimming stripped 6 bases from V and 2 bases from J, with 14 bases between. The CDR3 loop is CSASTGETYEQYF. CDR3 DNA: TGCAGTGCCTCGACGGGGGAGACCTACGAGCAGTACTTC.

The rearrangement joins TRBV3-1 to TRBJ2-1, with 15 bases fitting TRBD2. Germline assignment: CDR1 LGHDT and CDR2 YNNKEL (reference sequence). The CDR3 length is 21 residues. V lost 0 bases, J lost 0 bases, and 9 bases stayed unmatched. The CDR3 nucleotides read TGTGCCAGCAGCCAAGATGTGCAGGGACTAGCGGGGGGCCCCTCCTACAATGAGCAGTTCTTC. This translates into CASSQDVQGLAGGPSYNEQFF.

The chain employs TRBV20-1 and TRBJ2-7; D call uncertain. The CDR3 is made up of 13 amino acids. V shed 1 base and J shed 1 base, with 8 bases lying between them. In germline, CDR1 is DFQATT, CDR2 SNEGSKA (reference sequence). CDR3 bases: TGCAGTGCTAGAGGGCAGACTTCCTACGAGCAGTACTTC. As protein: CSARGQTSYEQYF.

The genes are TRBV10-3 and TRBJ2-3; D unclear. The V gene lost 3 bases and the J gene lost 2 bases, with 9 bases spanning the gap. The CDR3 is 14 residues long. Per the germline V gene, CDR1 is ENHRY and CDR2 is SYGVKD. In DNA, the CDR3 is TGTGCCATCAGTGAATCTTCTTTCACAGATACGCAGTATTTT. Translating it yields CAISESSFTDTQYF.

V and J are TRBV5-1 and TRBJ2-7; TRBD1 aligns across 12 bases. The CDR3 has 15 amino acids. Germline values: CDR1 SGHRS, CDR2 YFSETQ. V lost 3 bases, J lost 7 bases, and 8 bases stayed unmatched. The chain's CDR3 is CASSSPGQGAREQYF. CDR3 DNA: TGCGCCAGCAGCTCTCCGGGACAGGGGGCGCGGGAGCAGTACTTC. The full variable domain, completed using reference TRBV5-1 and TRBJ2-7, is KAGVTQTPRYLIKTRGQQVTLSCSPISGHRSVSWYQQTPGQGLQFLFEYFSETQRNKGNFPGRFSGRQFSNSRSEMNVSTLELGDSALYLCASSSPGQGAREQYFGPGTRLTVT.

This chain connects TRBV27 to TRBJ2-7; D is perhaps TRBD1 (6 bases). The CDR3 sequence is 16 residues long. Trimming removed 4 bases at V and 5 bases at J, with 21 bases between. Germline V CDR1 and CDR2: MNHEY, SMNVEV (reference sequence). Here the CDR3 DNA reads TGTGCCAGCAGTTCCCGAACAGGGCGCCCCTCGAACGAGCAGTACTTC. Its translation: CASSSRTGRPSNEQYF.